These 7 T cell receptor beta chains originate from one sample sequenced in a study of blood T cell repertoires in COVID-19. The assay was immunoSEQ multiplex PCR, and TCRdb's table has in-frame clones only and misses some. The sample has 30,000 to 40,000 clones; approximately 86% are singletons. The material sequenced was peripheral blood. The receptors were gathered from a man between 65 and 79 years old with acute or convalescent COVID-19.

This clone was seen a few times. The V gene is TRBV6-6, the J gene TRBJ1-4; D gene uncertain. Per the germline V gene, CDR1 is MNHNY and CDR2 is SVGAGI (reference sequence). There are 17 residues in the CDR3. Between the trimmed V and J ends, which lost 5 bases and 5 bases, there was a span of 21 bases. For the CDR3, the DNA is TGTGCCAGCAGTCCCGGGATAACCGCCGACCTCAATGAAAAACTGTTTTTT. Its translation: CASSPGITADLNEKLFF.

The chain joins TRBV28 to TRBJ2-7, with 7 bases that match TRBD1. CDR1 is MDHEN and CDR2 is SYDVKM in the germline V gene. V lost 2 bases, J lost 4 bases, and 14 bases stayed unmatched. The CDR3 has 17 residues. The CDR3 spells CASSLNDRRGPRYEQYF. The CDR3 coding sequence is TGTGCCAGCAGTTTAAATGATCGAAGGGGGCCGAGGTACGAGCAGTACTTC.

V and J are TRBV12-3 or TRBV12-4 and TRBJ1-2; D perhaps matches TRBD1 (5 bases). The CDR3 length is 13 residues. V lost 5 bases to trimming and J lost 8 bases, with 15 bases between them. The CDR3 DNA follows: TGTGCCAGCAGTCCTCTCAGGGATTCGGGCTACACCTTC. Translated: CASSPLRDSGYTF.

This clone has only a few counts. V gene TRBV9 combines with J gene TRBJ1-3; 10 bases agree with TRBD1. The CDR3 is 16 residues long. Germline lookup yields CDR1 SGDLS and CDR2 YYNGEE. V shed 4 bases, J shed 0 bases, and the junction held 4 bases outside the gene matches. CDR3 region: CASSRQGASSGNTIYF. Here the CDR3 DNA reads TGTGCCAGCAGCCGACAGGGGGCTAGCTCTGGAAACACCATATATTTT.

This chain joins TRBV7-9 and TRBJ1-4; 7 bases line up with TRBD1. The CDR3 length is 12 residues. With 1 base clipped from V and 13 bases from J, the junction kept 3 bases outside the gene matches. Germline lookup yields CDR1 SEHNR and CDR2 FQNEAQ (reference sequence). For the CDR3, the DNA is TGTGCCAGCAGCTTAGACAGGGGCGGACTGTTTTTT. Translating it yields CASSLDRGGLFF.

CDR3: CAISVTGVGQPQHF. CDR3 DNA: TGTGCCATCAGTGTTACAGGGGTGGGTCAGCCCCAGCATTTT. This chain links TRBV10-3 with TRBJ1-5; TRBD1 matches at 7 bases. The junction had 6 bases not matched to a gene; V was cut back by 4 bases and J by 6 bases. CDR1 is ENHRY and CDR2 is SYGVKD in the germline V gene. This CDR3 is 14 amino acids long.

This clone was seen a single time. The CDR3 sequence is CAWSLLGAKQYF. CDR3 DNA: TGTGCCTGGAGTCTCTTGGGCGCGAAGCAGTACTTC. The rearrangement links TRBV30 to TRBJ2-7, with D hard to call. This CDR3 comprises 12 residues. V was shortened by 2 bases and J by 8 bases, with 13 bases between the two germline ends. CDR1 and CDR2 from the germline V gene are GTSNPN and SVGIG (reference sequence).